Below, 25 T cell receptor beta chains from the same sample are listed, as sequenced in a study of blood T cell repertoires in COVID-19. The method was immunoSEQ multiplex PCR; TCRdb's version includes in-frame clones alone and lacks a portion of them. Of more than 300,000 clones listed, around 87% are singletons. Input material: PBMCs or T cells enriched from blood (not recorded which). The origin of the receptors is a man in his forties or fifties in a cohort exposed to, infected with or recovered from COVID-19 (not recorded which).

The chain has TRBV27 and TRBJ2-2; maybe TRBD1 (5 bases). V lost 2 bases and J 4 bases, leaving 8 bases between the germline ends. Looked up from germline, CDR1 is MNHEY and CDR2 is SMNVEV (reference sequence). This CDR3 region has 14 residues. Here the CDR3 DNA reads TGTGCCAGCAGTTTAGGGGCACGCACCGGGGAGCTGTTTTTT. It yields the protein CASSLGARTGELFF.

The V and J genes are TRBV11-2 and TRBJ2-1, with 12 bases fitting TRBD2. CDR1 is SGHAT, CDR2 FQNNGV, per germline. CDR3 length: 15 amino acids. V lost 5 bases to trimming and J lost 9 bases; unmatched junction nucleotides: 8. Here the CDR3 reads CASSTLAGGRAEQFF. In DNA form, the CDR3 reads TGTGCCAGCAGCACCCTAGCGGGAGGGAGGGCTGAGCAGTTCTTC.

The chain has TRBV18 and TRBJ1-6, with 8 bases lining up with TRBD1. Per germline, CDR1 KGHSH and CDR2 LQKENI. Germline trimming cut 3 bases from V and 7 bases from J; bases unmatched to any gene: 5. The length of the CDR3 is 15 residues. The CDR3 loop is CASSPQGAKNSPLHF. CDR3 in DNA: TGTGCCAGCTCACCGCAGGGGGCGAAGAATTCACCCCTCCACTTT.

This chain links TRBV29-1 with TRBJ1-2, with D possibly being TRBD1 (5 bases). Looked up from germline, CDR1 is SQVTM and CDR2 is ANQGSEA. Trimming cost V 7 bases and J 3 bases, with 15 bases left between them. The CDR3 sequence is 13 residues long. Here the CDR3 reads CSAGHPFDYGYTF. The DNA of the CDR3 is TGCAGCGCCGGACACCCCTTTGACTATGGCTACACCTTC.

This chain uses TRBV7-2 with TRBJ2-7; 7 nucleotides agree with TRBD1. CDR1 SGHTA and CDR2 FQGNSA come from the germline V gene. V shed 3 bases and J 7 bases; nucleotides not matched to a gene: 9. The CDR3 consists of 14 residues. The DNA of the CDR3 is TGTGCCAGCAGCTTCCAGGGACAGCAAGGGGAGCAGTACTTC. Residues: CASSFQGQQGEQYF.

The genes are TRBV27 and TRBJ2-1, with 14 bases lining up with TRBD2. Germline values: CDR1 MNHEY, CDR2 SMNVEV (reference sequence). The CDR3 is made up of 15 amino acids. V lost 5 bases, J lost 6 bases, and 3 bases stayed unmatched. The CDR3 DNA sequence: TGTGCCAGCAGTCCGGGGACTAGCGGGAGCAATGAGCAGTTCTTC. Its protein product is CASSPGTSGSNEQFF.

This CDR3 is CASSLGHDTGELFF. DNA for the CDR3: TGTGCCAGCAGCTTGGGACACGACACCGGGGAGCTGTTTTTT. The chain uses TRBV7-9 and TRBJ2-2; the D gene is possibly TRBD1 (6 bases). The CDR3 has 14 residues. CDR1 is SEHNR, CDR2 FQNEAQ, per germline (reference sequence). Between the trimmed V and J ends, which lost 3 bases and 3 bases, there was a span of 8 bases.

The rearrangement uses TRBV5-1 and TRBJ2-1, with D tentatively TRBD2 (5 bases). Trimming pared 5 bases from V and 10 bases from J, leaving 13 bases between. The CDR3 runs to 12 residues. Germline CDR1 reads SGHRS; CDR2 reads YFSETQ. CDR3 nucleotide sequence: TGCGCCAGCAGACTAGGAGAGTACGAGCAGTTCTTC. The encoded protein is CASRLGEYEQFF.

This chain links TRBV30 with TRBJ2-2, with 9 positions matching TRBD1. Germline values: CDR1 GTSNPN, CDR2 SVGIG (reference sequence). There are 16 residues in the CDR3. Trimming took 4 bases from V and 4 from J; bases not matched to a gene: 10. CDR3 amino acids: CAWKVSRTGVTGELFF. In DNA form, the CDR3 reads TGTGCCTGGAAGGTTTCGCGGACAGGGGTCACCGGGGAGCTGTTTTTT.

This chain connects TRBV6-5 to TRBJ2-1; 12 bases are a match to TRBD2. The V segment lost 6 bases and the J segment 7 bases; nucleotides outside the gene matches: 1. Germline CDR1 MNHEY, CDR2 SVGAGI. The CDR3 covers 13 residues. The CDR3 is CASRLAGGNEQFF. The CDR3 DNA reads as TGTGCCAGCAGGCTAGCGGGAGGGAATGAGCAGTTCTTC.

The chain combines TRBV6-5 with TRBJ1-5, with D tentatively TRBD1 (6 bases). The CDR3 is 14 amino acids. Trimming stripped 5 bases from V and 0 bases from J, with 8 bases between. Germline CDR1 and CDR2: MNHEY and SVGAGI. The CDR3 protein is CASSKQGSNQPQHF. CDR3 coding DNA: TGTGCCAGCAGTAAACAGGGTAGCAATCAGCCCCAGCATTTT.

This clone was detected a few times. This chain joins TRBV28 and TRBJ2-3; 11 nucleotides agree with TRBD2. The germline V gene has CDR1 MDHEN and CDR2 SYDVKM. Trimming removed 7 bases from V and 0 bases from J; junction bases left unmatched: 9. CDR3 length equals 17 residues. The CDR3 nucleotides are TGTGCCAGCATTGGGACTAGCGGAACATATAGCACAGATACGCAGTATTTT. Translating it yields CASIGTSGTYSTDTQYF. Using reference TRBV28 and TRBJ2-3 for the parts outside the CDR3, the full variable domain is DVKVTQSSRYLVKRTGEKVFLECVQDMDHENMFWYRQDPGLGLRLIYFSYDVKMKEKGDIPEGYSVSREKKERFSLILESASTNQTSMYLCASIGTSGTYSTDTQYFGPGTRLTVL.

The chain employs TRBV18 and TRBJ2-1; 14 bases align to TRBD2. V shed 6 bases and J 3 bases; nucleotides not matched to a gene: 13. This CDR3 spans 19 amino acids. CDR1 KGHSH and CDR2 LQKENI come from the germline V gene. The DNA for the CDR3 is TGTGCCAGCTCCCTCCGGGACCGGGGGACTAGCGGGAGCTACAATGAGCAGTTCTTC. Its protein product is CASSLRDRGTSGSYNEQFF.

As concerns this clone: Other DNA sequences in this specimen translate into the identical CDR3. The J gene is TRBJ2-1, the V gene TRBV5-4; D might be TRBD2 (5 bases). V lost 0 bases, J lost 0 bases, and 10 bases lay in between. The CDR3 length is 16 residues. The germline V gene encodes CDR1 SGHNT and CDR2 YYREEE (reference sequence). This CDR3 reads CASSLGGRGSYNEQFF. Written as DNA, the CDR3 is TGTGCCAGCAGCTTGGGAGGGAGAGGCTCCTACAATGAGCAGTTCTTC.

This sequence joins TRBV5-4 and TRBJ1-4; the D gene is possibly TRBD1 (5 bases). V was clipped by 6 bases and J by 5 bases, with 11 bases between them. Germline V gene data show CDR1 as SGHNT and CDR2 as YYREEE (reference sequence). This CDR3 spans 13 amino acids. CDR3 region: CASISGRNEKLFF. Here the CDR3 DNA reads TGTGCCAGCATTTCAGGGCGGAATGAAAAACTGTTTTTT. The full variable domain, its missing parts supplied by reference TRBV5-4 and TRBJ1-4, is ETGVTQSPTHLIKTRGQQVTLRCSSQSGHNTVSWYQQALGQGPQFIFQYYREEENGRGNFPPRFSGLQFPNYSSELNVNALELDDSALYLCASISGRNEKLFFGSGTQLSVL.

CDR3 protein: CASSLGGGPNTEAFF. As DNA, the CDR3 is TGCGCCAGCAGCTTGGGAGGGGGACCGAACACTGAAGCTTTCTTT. The chain employs TRBV5-1 and TRBJ1-1, with D possibly matching TRBD1 (6 bases). Looked up from germline, CDR1 is SGHRS and CDR2 is YFSETQ. V gave up 0 bases and J gave up 1 base, with 10 bases separating them. The CDR3 runs 15 residues.

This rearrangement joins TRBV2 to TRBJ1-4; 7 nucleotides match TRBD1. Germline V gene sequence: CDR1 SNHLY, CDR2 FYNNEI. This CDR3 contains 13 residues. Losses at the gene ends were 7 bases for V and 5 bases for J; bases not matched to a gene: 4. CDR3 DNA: TGTGCCAGCACCGGACAGGAAAATGAAAAACTGTTTTTT. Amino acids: CASTGQENEKLFF.

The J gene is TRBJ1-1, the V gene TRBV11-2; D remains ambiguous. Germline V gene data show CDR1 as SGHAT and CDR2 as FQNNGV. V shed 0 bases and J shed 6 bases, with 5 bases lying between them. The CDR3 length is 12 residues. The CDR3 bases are TGTGCCAGCAGCTTAGATCGGTCTGAAGCTTTCTTT. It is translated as CASSLDRSEAFF.

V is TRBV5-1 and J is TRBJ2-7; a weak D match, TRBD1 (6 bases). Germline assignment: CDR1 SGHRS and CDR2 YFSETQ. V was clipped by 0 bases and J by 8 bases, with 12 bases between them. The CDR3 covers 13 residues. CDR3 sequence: CASSLAVQGQQYF. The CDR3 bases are TGCGCCAGCAGCTTGGCGGTACAGGGTCAGCAGTACTTC.

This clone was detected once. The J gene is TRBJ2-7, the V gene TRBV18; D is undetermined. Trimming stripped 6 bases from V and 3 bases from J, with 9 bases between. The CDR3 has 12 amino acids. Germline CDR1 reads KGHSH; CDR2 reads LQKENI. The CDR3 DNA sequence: TGTGCCAGCTCGCCCCGGGTCTACGAGCAGTACTTC. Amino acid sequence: CASSPRVYEQYF.

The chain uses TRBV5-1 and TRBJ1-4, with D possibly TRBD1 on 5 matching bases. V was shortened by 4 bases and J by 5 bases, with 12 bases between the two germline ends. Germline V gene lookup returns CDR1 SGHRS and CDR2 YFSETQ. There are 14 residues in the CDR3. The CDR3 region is CASSLNAGNEKLFF. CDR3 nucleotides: TGCGCCAGCAGCCTGAACGCAGGGAATGAAAAACTGTTTTTT. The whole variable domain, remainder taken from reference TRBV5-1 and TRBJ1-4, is KAGVTQTPRYLIKTRGQQVTLSCSPISGHRSVSWYQQTPGQGLQFLFEYFSETQRNKGNFPGRFSGRQFSNSRSEMNVSTLELGDSALYLCASSLNAGNEKLFFGSGTQLSVL.

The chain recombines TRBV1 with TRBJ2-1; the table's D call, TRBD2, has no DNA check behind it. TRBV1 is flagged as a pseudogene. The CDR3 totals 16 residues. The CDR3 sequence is CTSSQDSAGVRNEQFF. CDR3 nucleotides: TGCACCAGCAGCCAAGATTCAGCGGGAGTTCGGAATGAGCAGTTCTTC.

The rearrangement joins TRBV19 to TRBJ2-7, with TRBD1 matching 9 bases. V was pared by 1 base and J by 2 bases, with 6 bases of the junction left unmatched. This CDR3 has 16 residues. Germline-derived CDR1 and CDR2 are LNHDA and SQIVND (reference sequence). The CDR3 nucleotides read TGTGCCAGTAGTATAGCGCCGGGACAGGGCACCTACGAGCAGTACTTC. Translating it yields CASSIAPGQGTYEQYF.

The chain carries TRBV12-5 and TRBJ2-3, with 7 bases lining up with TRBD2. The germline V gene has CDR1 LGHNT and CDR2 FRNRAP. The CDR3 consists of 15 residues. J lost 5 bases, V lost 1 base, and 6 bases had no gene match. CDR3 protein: CASGLAGLGVDTQYF. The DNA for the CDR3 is TGTGCTAGTGGTTTGGCCGGACTAGGGGTAGATACGCAGTATTTT.

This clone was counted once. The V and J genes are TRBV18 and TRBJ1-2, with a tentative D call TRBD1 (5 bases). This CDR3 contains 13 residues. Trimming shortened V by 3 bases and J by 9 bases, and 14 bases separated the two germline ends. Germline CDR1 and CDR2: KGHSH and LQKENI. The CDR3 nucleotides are TGTGCCAGCTCACCCCTGACGGGGGATAGCTACACCTTC. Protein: CASSPLTGDSYTF.